This is a list of T cell receptor beta chains from one sample in a study of identical twins. Using its own MiXCR run on the 5' RACE reads, TCRdb lists one record per CDR3 protein. This sample yields about 890,000 distinct CDR3 sequences, of which approximately 13% are seen a single time; about 1.6% belongs to the top ten. These data are also associated with another study on yellow fever vaccine responses in identical twins.

The specimen sequenced was PBMCs. Source of these receptors: a woman aged 18-35 years in good health. Each CDR3 is given with its conserved first and last residue. A D gene is named only where the DNA matches it firmly. Clone size is given for some rows only: seen once, a few or many times, or a class if the clone is expanded.

TGTGCCAGCAGCTTGTTGCGGGGCTCCTACAATGAGCAGTTCTTC	CASSLLRGSYNEQFF	-	TRBJ2-1	TRBV11-2	many
TGCGCCAGCAGCTCCGGGACAGGCGGAGATGGGGAGCTGTTTTTT	CASSSGTGGDGELFF	TRBD1	TRBJ2-2	TRBV5-1	-
TGTGCCAGCAGCTTAAGGGGGGGGGCCCCCGACAATGAGCAGTTCTTC	CASSLRGGAPDNEQFF	-	TRBJ2-1	TRBV7-8	-
TGTGCCAGTAGGACAGGGGATGCTGGCTACACCTTC	CASRTGDAGYTF	TRBD1	TRBJ1-2	TRBV19	-
TGTGCCAGCAGCGCCGGACAGGGCGAGACCCAGTACTTC	CASSAGQGETQYF	TRBD1	TRBJ2-5	TRBV6-1	-
TGTGCCAGCATCACCCCTGGGGGTGGCTACACCTTC	CASITPGGGYTF	-	TRBJ1-2	TRBV28	-
TGTGCCAGCAGACGTCAGCAGAACACTGAAGCTTTCTTT	CASRRQQNTEAFF	-	TRBJ1-1	TRBV7-9	many
TGTGCCAGCAGCCAGTGGACTGGGGATTACAATGAGCAGTTCTTC	CASSQWTGDYNEQFF	-	TRBJ2-1	TRBV14	-
TGTGCCAGCAGCCAAGGGGGGTACAATGAGCGGTTCTTC	CASSQGGYNERFF	-	TRBJ2-1	TRBV28	-
TGCGCCAGCAGCCAAATTCCTGGACTAGCGGGGGTTGTGACCCAGTACTTC	CASSQIPGLAGVVTQYF	TRBD2	TRBJ2-5	TRBV4-1	-
TGTGCCAGTGAAATCGTGGCTCAGGACACTGAAGCTTTCTTT	CASEIVAQDTEAFF	-	TRBJ1-1	TRBV7-9	-
TGTGCCAGCTCGCTCGGGACTAGCTTAGTCACAGATACGCAGTATTTT	CASSLGTSLVTDTQYF	TRBD2	TRBJ2-3	TRBV18	-
TGCAGCGCCAGACCTAAAGGGGGGGTAAACTATGGCTACACCTTC	CSARPKGGVNYGYTF	-	TRBJ1-2	TRBV29-1	-
TGCGCCAGCAGCCAAGATTTAATTTCAGAGGGGGCTGCCTACAATGAGCAGTTCTTC	CASSQDLISEGAAYNEQFF	TRBD1	TRBJ2-1	TRBV4-1	-
TGTGCCAGCAGCCCCGAGGTAGGGGCCGCAGATACGCAGTATTTT	CASSPEVGAADTQYF	-	TRBJ2-3	TRBV3-1	-
TGTGCCAGCAGCTTAGGTTGGGAGTATGGTGAGCAGTTCTTC	CASSLGWEYGEQFF	-	TRBJ2-1	TRBV7-2	many
TGTGCCAGCAGCCCACGGACAGGGGGCGTCACTGAAGCTTTCTTT	CASSPRTGGVTEAFF	TRBD1	TRBJ1-1	TRBV5-5	few
TGTGCCAGCAGCCCCCCGGGACAGGGTGGATCACCCCTCCACTTT	CASSPPGQGGSPLHF	-	TRBJ1-6	TRBV21-1	-
TGCGCCAGCAGCACCACTAGCGGCCACTACAATGAGCAGTTCTTC	CASSTTSGHYNEQFF	TRBD2	TRBJ2-1	TRBV5-1	few
TGTGCCAGCAGGATCGCTAGCGGCAATGAGCAGTTCTTC	CASRIASGNEQFF	TRBD2	TRBJ2-1	TRBV12-3/TRBV12-4	many
TGTGCCAGCAGTTTAGAGGGGGTGATCGCCAATGAGCAGTTCTTC	CASSLEGVIANEQFF	-	TRBJ2-1	TRBV12-3/TRBV12-4	many
TGCAGTGCCCTGGGGCTAGCGGGGTCCACAGATACGCAGTATTTT	CSALGLAGSTDTQYF	TRBD2	TRBJ2-3	TRBV20-1	few
TGTGCCAGCAGCGTCTCTACGGTGGCGGACCCCTACGAGCAGTACTTC	CASSVSTVADPYEQYF	-	TRBJ2-7	TRBV9	-
TGTGCCATCACCACAGGGGTAGGGACTGAAGCTTTCTTT	CAITTGVGTEAFF	TRBD1	TRBJ1-1	TRBV10-3	few
TGTGCCATCAGTGGGGTCGGGGAAAGCTCTGGGGCCAACGTCCTGACTTTC	CAISGVGESSGANVLTF	-	TRBJ2-6	TRBV10-3	-
TGCAGTGCTCCCGGGACAGGGGCAAACGCGAACACCGGGGAGCTGTTTTTT	CSAPGTGANANTGELFF	TRBD1	TRBJ2-2	TRBV20-1	-
TGTGCCAGCAGTTTCGACAGAGTAAGCAATCAGCCCCAGCATTTT	CASSFDRVSNQPQHF	-	TRBJ1-5	TRBV2	few
TGTGCCAGCAGTGAATTGGGGGTGGCACGATCACCCCTCCACTTT	CASSELGVARSPLHF	-	TRBJ1-6	TRBV6-1	many
TGCAGTGCCAGGGGAGGGGGGGAGAATAATTCACCCCTCCACTTT	CSARGGGENNSPLHF	-	TRBJ1-6	TRBV20-1	few
TGTGCCAGCAGCTTAGGGATCAGGGGGCGCTTCGTCGAGCAGTACTTC	CASSLGIRGRFVEQYF	TRBD1	TRBJ2-7	TRBV7-6	-
TGTGCCAGCAGCCAAGCGGGGTTTGAGCAGTTCTTC	CASSQAGFEQFF	-	TRBJ2-1	TRBV3-1	few
TGTGCCATCAGTGGACAGGGGCACTCCTACGAGCAGTACTTC	CAISGQGHSYEQYF	TRBD1	TRBJ2-7	TRBV10-3	-
TGTGCCACCAGCAGATCTCAGGGCCCGAATCCCTACGAGCAGTACTTC	CATSRSQGPNPYEQYF	-	TRBJ2-7	TRBV15	-
TGTGCCAGCAGGGGACAGGGCGATTGGGTAAGGGGTACGCAGTATTTT	CASRGQGDWVRGTQYF	TRBD1	TRBJ2-3	TRBV12-3/TRBV12-4	few
TGCGCCAGCAGCTCGACAGGGGGGGTCGGGGAGCTGTTTTTT	CASSSTGGVGELFF	TRBD1	TRBJ2-2	TRBV5-1	few
TGTGCCAGCAGTCTCCGATCAGACAGCACCTACGAGCAGTACTTC	CASSLRSDSTYEQYF	-	TRBJ2-7	TRBV12-3/TRBV12-4	many
TGTGCCAGCGGAACCGGACAGGGAAATGATGAGAAGTTCTTC	CASGTGQGNDEKFF	TRBD1	TRBJ2-1	TRBV12-3/TRBV12-4	many
TGTGCCAGCAGTTACTCACCCCTCGCGGGAGGCCCCTACAATGAGCAGTTCTTC	CASSYSPLAGGPYNEQFF	TRBD2	TRBJ2-1	TRBV6-5	few
TGTGCCAGTAGTATCGGACAGGGATCGGTTGGCGAGCAGTACTTC	CASSIGQGSVGEQYF	TRBD1	TRBJ2-7	TRBV19	-
TGTGCCAGCAGCTCCAGGACTAGAGAGGGCGATACGCAGTATTTT	CASSSRTREGDTQYF	TRBD2	TRBJ2-3	TRBV7-9	many
TGTGCCAGCAGTTTGGGTTTTCCGCAGCCCCAGCATTTT	CASSLGFPQPQHF	-	TRBJ1-5	TRBV12-3/TRBV12-4	many
TGCAGCGTTGATGGGAGGACTAGCGGGAGGCCCAACAATGAGCAGTTCTTC	CSVDGRTSGRPNNEQFF	TRBD2	TRBJ2-1	TRBV29-1	few
TGTGCCACCAGCACGTCAGGGGCCCAAGGGGGCTATGGCTACACCTTC	CATSTSGAQGGYGYTF	-	TRBJ1-2	TRBV15	-
TGTGCCAGCAGCCCCCCCCCCACCCAGGGTGGTACTGAAGCTTTCTTT	CASSPPPTQGGTEAFF	-	TRBJ1-1	TRBV7-8	-
TGTGCCAGCAGCTCCTACGGACACGAGTACGAGCAGTACTTC	CASSSYGHEYEQYF	-	TRBJ2-7	TRBV7-9	many
TGTGCCATCAGTTCGACGGGAGGGGGGGCTGGAAGCACAGATACGCAGTATTTT	CAISSTGGGAGSTDTQYF	TRBD2	TRBJ2-3	TRBV10-3	-
TGCGCCAGCAGCAGGGGTGTACAGCTTTATGAGCAGTTCTTC	CASSRGVQLYEQFF	-	TRBJ2-1	TRBV5-1	-
TGTGCCAGCAGCCAAGTAAGGTACACTGAAGCTTTCTTT	CASSQVRYTEAFF	-	TRBJ1-1	TRBV14	many
TGTGCCAGCAGCCTAGGGTGGGACAACTTCTACGAGCAGTACTTC	CASSLGWDNFYEQYF	-	TRBJ2-7	TRBV12-3/TRBV12-4	few
TGTGCCAGCAGTTCACAGGGATCTAACTATGGCTACACCTTC	CASSSQGSNYGYTF	-	TRBJ1-2	TRBV6-5	many
TGTGCCAGCAACCCCGGGACAGGGGACAATCAGCCCCAGCATTTT	CASNPGTGDNQPQHF	TRBD1	TRBJ1-5	TRBV6-1	few
TGTGCCAGCAGTGTATACAATGAGCAGTTCTTC	CASSVYNEQFF	-	TRBJ2-1	TRBV12-3/TRBV12-4	many
TGTGCCAGCCTCCCCGCATGGTCCGCGGGGAGGATGGGCTCCGGGGAGCTGTTTTTT	CASLPAWSAGRMGSGELFF	-	TRBJ2-2	TRBV6-1	-
TGTGCCAGCAGTTTAGTAGGTCTGGCCATTCAGTACTTC	CASSLVGLAIQYF	-	TRBJ2-4	TRBV12-3/TRBV12-4	few
TGCAGTGCTAGAGAGTCGGGGGTTCCCCGCAATGAGCAGTTCTTC	CSARESGVPRNEQFF	-	TRBJ2-1	TRBV20-1	-
TGCAGTGCTAGATCCCCCGGGACTGAAGCTTTCTTT	CSARSPGTEAFF	-	TRBJ1-1	TRBV20-1	-
TGCGCCAGCAGCTTGGCCTATCGCCCGAGCTCCTACGAGCAGTACTTC	CASSLAYRPSSYEQYF	-	TRBJ2-7	TRBV5-1	few